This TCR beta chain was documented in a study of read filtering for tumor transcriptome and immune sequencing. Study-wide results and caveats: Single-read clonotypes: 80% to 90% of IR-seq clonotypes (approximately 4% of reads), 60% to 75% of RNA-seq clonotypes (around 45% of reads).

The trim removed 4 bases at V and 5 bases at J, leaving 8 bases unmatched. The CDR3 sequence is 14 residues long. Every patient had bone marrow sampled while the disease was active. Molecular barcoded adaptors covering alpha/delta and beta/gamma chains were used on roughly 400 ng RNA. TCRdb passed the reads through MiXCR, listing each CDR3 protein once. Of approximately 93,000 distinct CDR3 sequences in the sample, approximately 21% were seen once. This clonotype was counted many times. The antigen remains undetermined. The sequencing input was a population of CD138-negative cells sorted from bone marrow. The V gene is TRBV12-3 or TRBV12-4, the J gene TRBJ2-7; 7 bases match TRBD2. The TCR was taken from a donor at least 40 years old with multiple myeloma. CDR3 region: CASSSLRGNNEQYF. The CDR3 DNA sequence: TGTGCCAGCAGTTCCCTGCGGGGGAACAACGAGCAGTACTTC.